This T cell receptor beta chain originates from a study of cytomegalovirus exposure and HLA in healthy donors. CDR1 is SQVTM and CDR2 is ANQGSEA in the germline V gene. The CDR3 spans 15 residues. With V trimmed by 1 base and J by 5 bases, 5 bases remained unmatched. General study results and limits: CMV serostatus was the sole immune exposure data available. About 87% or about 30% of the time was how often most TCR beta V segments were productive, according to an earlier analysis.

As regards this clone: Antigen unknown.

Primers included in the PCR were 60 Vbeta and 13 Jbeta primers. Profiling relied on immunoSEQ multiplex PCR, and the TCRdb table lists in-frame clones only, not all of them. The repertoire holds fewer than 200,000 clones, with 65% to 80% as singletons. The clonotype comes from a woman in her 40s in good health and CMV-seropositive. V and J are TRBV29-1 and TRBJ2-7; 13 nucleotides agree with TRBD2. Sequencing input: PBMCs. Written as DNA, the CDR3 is TGCAGCGTTGAAGGTGGGACTAGCGGGATCAACGAGCAGTACTTC. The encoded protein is CSVEGGTSGINEQYF.